Shown below are 8 T cell receptor beta chains from a single sample sequenced in a study of cytomegalovirus exposure and HLA in healthy donors. Sequencing used immunoSEQ multiplex PCR; TCRdb keeps in-frame clones, though not all of them. The sample includes about 120,000 clones, 90% to 97% of them seen just once. The sequenced material came from PBMCs. Receptors originate from a man between 18 and 29 years old in good health and CMV-seronegative.

This clone has only one observation. The chain joins TRBV7-2 to TRBJ2-5, with 10 bases fitting TRBD1. V was pared by 5 bases and J by 3 bases, with 6 bases of the junction left unmatched. This CDR3 is 15 amino acids long. The germline gives CDR1 SGHTA, CDR2 FQGNSA. CDR3 sequence reads: CASSSPGQGKETQYF. The CDR3 DNA sequence: TGTGCCAGCAGCAGCCCGGGACAGGGGAAAGAGACCCAGTACTTC.

V and J are TRBV7-2 and TRBJ1-2; possible D gene TRBD1, 5 bases. Looked up from germline, CDR1 is SGHTA and CDR2 is FQGNSA. This CDR3 has 14 residues. The germline V and J ends were trimmed by 3 bases and 2 bases, with 10 bases remaining between them. The CDR3, as DNA: TGTGCCAGCAGCTTCGACAGAAACAACTATGGCTACACCTTC. It yields the protein CASSFDRNNYGYTF.

The chain recombines TRBV7-6 with TRBJ2-7; tentatively, D is TRBD1 (6 bases). The CDR3 sequence is 16 residues long. Germline V gene sequence: CDR1 SGHVS, CDR2 FNYEAQ. V dropped 4 bases and J dropped 0 bases, with 16 bases sitting between them. CDR3 protein: CASSSTGLQGSYEQYF. DNA for the CDR3: TGTGCCAGCAGCTCCACTGGCCTACAGGGCTCCTACGAGCAGTACTTC.

This chain uses TRBV12-2 with TRBJ1-5; TRBD1 is the table's D call, not checked against the DNA. TRBV12-2 constitutes a pseudogene. There are 14 residues in the CDR3. CDR3 sequence (DNA): TGTGCAAGTCGCGAAGACAGGGGCAATCAGCCCCAGCATTTT. This gives the protein CASREDRGNQPQHF.

This clone was observed a single time. V usage is TRBV7-3 and J usage is TRBJ1-1, with D perhaps matching TRBD1 (6 bases). Per the germline V gene, CDR1 is SGHTA and CDR2 is FQGTGA. The V and J ends lost 5 bases and 1 base respectively, with 23 bases between them. CDR3 length: 18 amino acids. CDR3 sequence (DNA): TGTGCCAGCAGCCCGCAGGGGAGCGCTGCCTCTCGGAACACTGAAGCTTTCTTT. Amino acid sequence: CASSPQGSAASRNTEAFF.

This clone was seen a single time. This chain uses TRBV12-5 with TRBJ1-2, with D possibly TRBD1 on 5 matching bases. Germline V gene lookup returns CDR1 LGHNT and CDR2 FRNRAP. This CDR3 has 15 residues. V lost 3 bases to trimming and J lost 1 base, with 12 bases between them. For the CDR3, the DNA is TGTGCTAGTGGTTTCGCCTCGACAGTTAACTATGGCTACACCTTC. As protein: CASGFASTVNYGYTF.

The genes are TRBV18 and TRBJ2-5; 8 bases are shared with TRBD1. Germline V lookup: CDR1 KGHSH, CDR2 LQKENI. This CDR3 contains 17 residues. The V and J ends lost 4 bases and 2 bases, in that order; junction bases with no gene match: 12. The CDR3, as DNA: TGTGCCAGCTCACTTCCACGCAGACAGGGGATACAAGAGACCCAGTACTTC. Translating gives CASSLPRRQGIQETQYF.

The J gene is TRBJ2-1, the V gene TRBV4-1; no definite D call. The CDR3 contains 14 residues. Germline CDR1 reads MGHRA; CDR2 reads YSYEKL. Trimming pared 3 bases from V and 8 bases from J, leaving 14 bases between. CDR3 DNA sequence: TGCGCCAGCAGCCACCAGCACCGTCTAGATGAGCAGTTCTTC. Amino acids: CASSHQHRLDEQFF.